Listed below are T cell receptor beta chains from one sample, sequenced in a study of OX40 agonist ivuxolimab in advanced cancers. Method: immunoSEQ multiplex PCR; TCRdb's copy keeps in-frame clones and lacks some. The data hold roughly 74,000 clones, with about 87% observed a single time. Sequenced here: CD4+ or CD8+ T cells sorted from blood, sampled in a trial of the OX40 agonist ivuxolimab. The receptors were gathered from an adult with an advanced solid tumor such as melanoma, head and neck, liver or kidney cancer. Both conserved end residues are part of each CDR3. A D gene is named only where the DNA matches it firmly.

J gene,D gene,V gene,CDR3 length,CDR3 protein,CDR3 DNA
TRBJ2-7,-,TRBV13,12,CASSLGSRWQYF,TGTGCCAGCAGCTTAGGCAGTCGCTGGCAGTACTTC
TRBJ1-2,-,TRBV10-1,14,CASSESQASSGYTF,TGCGCCAGCAGTGAGTCCCAGGCCTCCTCCGGCTACACCTTC
TRBJ2-1,-,TRBV2,10,CASTYNEQFF,TGTGCCAGCACCTACAATGAGCAGTTCTTC
TRBJ1-1,-,TRBV10-2,15,CASSEQAPEGTEAFF,TGCGCCAGCAGTGAGCAGGCACCCGAGGGCACTGAAGCTTTCTTT
TRBJ2-4,-,TRBV18,15,CASSLTGLGKNIQYF,TGTGCCAGCTCACTTACAGGGTTAGGCAAAAACATTCAGTACTTC
TRBJ2-3,-,TRBV9,12,CASSPSTDTQYF,TGTGCCAGCAGCCCCAGCACAGATACGCAGTATTTT
TRBJ1-5,TRBD1,TRBV19,16,CASIPKTGPSNQPQHF,TGTGCCAGTATCCCCAAGACAGGGCCGAGCAATCAGCCCCAGCATTTT
TRBJ2-1,TRBD1,TRBV25-1,13,CASRGQGKSEQFF,TGTGCCAGCAGGGGACAGGGGAAGAGTGAGCAGTTCTTC
TRBJ1-4,-,TRBV4-1,14,CASSLGTAGEKLFF,TGCGCCAGCAGCCTAGGGACTGCGGGTGAAAAACTGTTTTTT
TRBJ1-4,-,TRBV7-2,15,CASSLAGATNEKLFF,TGTGCCAGCAGCTTAGCAGGGGCCACTAATGAAAAACTGTTTTTT
TRBJ2-1,TRBD2,TRBV5-1,16,CASSLLGGSSYNEQFF,TGCGCCAGCAGCTTATTGGGCGGGAGCTCCTACAATGAGCAGTTCTTC
TRBJ2-7,-,TRBV15,14,CATSRARTPGEQYF,TGTGCCACCAGCAGAGCAAGGACTCCGGGCGAGCAGTACTTC
TRBJ2-7,TRBD1,TRBV5-1,18,CASSDRDRYLPSSYEQYF,TGCGCCAGCAGCGACCGGGACAGGTACCTCCCGAGCTCCTACGAGCAGTACTTC
TRBJ2-3,-,TRBV20-1,11,CSASSPDTQYF,TGCAGTGCTAGTTCCCCAGATACGCAGTATTTT
TRBJ1-2,-,TRBV6-1,12,CASRAANYGYTF,TGTGCCAGCAGGGCCGCTAACTATGGCTACACCTTC
TRBJ2-3,-,TRBV9,16,CASSSGSRIPTDTQYF,TGTGCCAGCAGCTCCGGATCAAGGATACCCACAGATACGCAGTATTTT